A single sample is the source of the 25 T cell receptor beta chains below, sequenced in a study of blood T cell repertoires in COVID-19 (dated by TCRdb to about 2020). The library came from the immunoSEQ multiplex PCR assay. TCRdb re-hosts the immuneACCESS table, in-frame sequences only. Its copies lack some clones; in the studies checked, an unresolved V gene accounts for under half of them, and the cause for the rest is not known. The sample yields under 14,000 clones; 75% to 90% were counted once. Clones ranked in the top ten supply approximately 7.6% of the sample. The material sequenced was peripheral blood. The source is a man between 70 and 80 years old with active COVID-19.

The gene calls are TRBV12-3 or TRBV12-4 and TRBJ2-1, with D tentatively TRBD1 (5 bases). Trimming removed 2 bases from V and 9 bases from J, with 5 bases in between. The CDR3 length is 11 residues. The CDR3 loop is CASSLRGEQFF. The DNA of the CDR3 is TGTGCCAGCAGTTTAAGGGGTGAGCAGTTCTTC.

This chain uses TRBV5-1 with TRBJ2-7; 8 nucleotides align to TRBD2. Germline-derived CDR1 and CDR2 are SGHRS and YFSETQ. Germline trimming cut 2 bases from V and 2 bases from J; bases unmatched to any gene: 3. The CDR3 is made up of 14 amino acids. The CDR3 coding sequence is TGCGCCAGCAGCTTAGCGCGGGGGGCCTACGAGCAGTACTTC. It translates to CASSLARGAYEQYF. The variable domain in full, completed from reference TRBV5-1 and TRBJ2-7, reads KAGVTQTPRYLIKTRGQQVTLSCSPISGHRSVSWYQQTPGQGLQFLFEYFSETQRNKGNFPGRFSGRQFSNSRSEMNVSTLELGDSALYLCASSLARGAYEQYFGPGTRLTVT.

The gene calls are TRBV7-7 and TRBJ2-1; perhaps TRBD1 as D (6 bases). Trimming left V 5 bases short and J 5 bases short, with 16 bases between. The length of the CDR3 is 15 residues. Germline V gene sequence: CDR1 SSHAT, CDR2 FNYEAQ (reference sequence). The CDR3: CASSPHSGQDNEQFF. DNA of the CDR3: TGTGCCAGCAGCCCCCACTCGGGACAAGACAATGAGCAGTTCTTC. Supplemented by reference TRBV7-7 and TRBJ2-1, the full variable domain reads GAGVSQSPRYKVTKRGQDVTLRCDPISSHATLYWYQQALGQGPEFLTYFNYEAQPDKSGLPSDRFSAERPEGSISTLTIQRTEQRDSAMYRCASSPHSGQDNEQFFGPGTRLTVL.

The V and J genes are TRBV28 and TRBJ1-5; TRBD1 matches 9 bases. Germline V lookup: CDR1 MDHEN, CDR2 SYDVKM. CDR3 length equals 15 residues. V lost 5 bases to trimming and J lost 4 bases; unmatched junction nucleotides: 6. CDR3 nucleotide sequence: TGTGCCAGCAGTCCCCCGGACAGGGGTAATCAGCCCCAGCATTTT. It codes for CASSPPDRGNQPQHF. Filled out from reference TRBV28 and TRBJ1-5, the complete variable domain reads DVKVTQSSRYLVKRTGEKVFLECVQDMDHENMFWYRQDPGLGLRLIYFSYDVKMKEKGDIPEGYSVSREKKERFSLILESASTNQTSMYLCASSPPDRGNQPQHFGDGTRLSIL.

The genes are TRBV18 and TRBJ2-7; D remains unclear. The germline CDR1 and CDR2 sequences are KGHSH and LQKENI. The CDR3 length is 14 residues. The V end was cut by 4 bases, the J end by 4 bases, with 14 bases between. CDR3 coding DNA: TGTGCCAGCTCACGTTTGGGCGTCGTTTACGAGCAGTACTTC. Translation: CASSRLGVVYEQYF.

The chain employs TRBV5-6 and TRBJ2-5; 8 bases are a match to TRBD1. Germline V gene sequence: CDR1 SGHDT, CDR2 YYEEEE. J gave up 5 bases and V 3 bases, and 15 bases lay outside the gene matches. This CDR3 is 17 amino acids long. In DNA form, the CDR3 reads TGTGCCAGCAGCTCATCCGGGACAGGACTTGTGCGGGAGACCCAGTACTTC. As protein: CASSSSGTGLVRETQYF.

V gene TRBV18 combines with J gene TRBJ2-7; maybe TRBD1 (6 bases). Germline loops: CDR1 KGHSH, CDR2 LQKENI. This CDR3 has 13 amino acids. V lost 3 bases and J lost 2, with 8 bases in between. The CDR3 DNA is TGTGCCAGCTCACCTGGACAGCCCTACGAGCAGTACTTC. Its translation: CASSPGQPYEQYF.

This clone has a handful of counts. V usage is TRBV19 and J usage is TRBJ1-5; unclear D gene. This CDR3 has 15 amino acids. Germline assignment: CDR1 LNHDA and CDR2 SQIVND (reference sequence). V was shortened by 9 bases and J by 1 base, with 16 bases between the two germline ends. This chain's CDR3 is CASNLRGRSNQPQHF. DNA for the CDR3: TGTGCCAGCAACCTCCGGGGTAGGAGCAATCAGCCCCAGCATTTT.

The rearrangement uses TRBV11-3 and TRBJ2-1; 12 bases line up with TRBD2. Germline CDR1 SGHNT, CDR2 YENEEA. V trimming: 4 bases; J trimming: 8 bases; junction bases outside the gene matches: 6. The CDR3 runs to 15 residues. The CDR3, as DNA: TGTGCCAGCAGCTCCACTAGCGGGGGGACCCATGAGCAGTTCTTC. Its translation is CASSSTSGGTHEQFF.

The chain combines TRBV7-8 with TRBJ2-3, with D perhaps TRBD1 (6 bases). The CDR3 is 14 amino acids. Looked up from germline, CDR1 is SGHVS and CDR2 is FQNEAQ. Trimming shortened V by 4 bases and J by 4 bases, and 12 bases separated the two germline ends. In nucleotides, the CDR3 is TGTGCCAGCAGCTCACTTTGGGGGCCAGATACGCAGTATTTT. This translates into CASSSLWGPDTQYF.

The chain carries TRBV12-3 or TRBV12-4 and TRBJ2-7; D is unresolved. Trimming removed 5 bases from V and 4 bases from J, with 9 bases in between. The CDR3 sequence is 12 residues long. The CDR3 DNA reads as TGTGCCAGCAGTCTAACGCGGTACGAGCAGTACTTC. Translated, it gives CASSLTRYEQYF.

The chain employs TRBV7-4 and TRBJ1-5, with TRBD1 matching 7 bases. Germline V CDR1 and CDR2: SGHVT, SQSDAQ. The CDR3 length is 16 residues. V lost 3 bases, J lost 6 bases, and 11 bases stayed unmatched. The CDR3 DNA sequence: TGTGCCAGCAGCTTTAAGGGGAAAAGGGGGCGTCAGCCCCAGCATTTT. This sequence encodes CASSFKGKRGRQPQHF.

The chain is built from TRBV5-1 and TRBJ1-2; no reliable D call. Germline V CDR1 and CDR2: SGHRS, YFSETQ. Trimming removed 1 base from V and 4 bases from J, with 17 bases in between. The CDR3 contains 16 residues. This CDR3 reads CASSLRARADFYGYTF. In DNA form, the CDR3 reads TGCGCCAGCAGCTTGCGCGCGAGAGCGGACTTCTATGGCTACACCTTC.

The chain uses TRBV6-5 and TRBJ2-7, with D possibly matching TRBD2 (5 bases). Trimming took off 11 bases at V and 4 bases at J, with 9 bases between the two ends. This CDR3 has 10 amino acids. Germline V CDR1 and CDR2: MNHEY, SVGAGI. The CDR3 region is CAAGVYEQYF. In DNA form, the CDR3 reads TGTGCCGCCGGGGTATACGAGCAGTACTTC.

This rearrangement joins TRBV27 to TRBJ1-6; D unclear. The germline V gene has CDR1 MNHEY and CDR2 SMNVEV (reference sequence). Deletions cut 3 bases from V and 0 bases from J, with 12 bases between. This CDR3 has 17 amino acids. The CDR3 region is CASSFRLRASYNSPLHF. The CDR3 nucleotides are TGTGCCAGCAGTTTTCGGTTGCGGGCCTCCTATAATTCACCCCTCCACTTT.

This chain connects TRBV4-2 to TRBJ2-3, with D possibly being TRBD2 (5 bases). V lost 7 bases to trimming and J lost 2 bases, with 19 bases between them. This CDR3 contains 16 residues. Germline V CDR1 and CDR2: LGHNA, YNFKEQ. CDR3: CASTPRGIPLTDTQYF. In DNA form, the CDR3 reads TGTGCCAGCACCCCCCGAGGGATACCCCTCACAGATACGCAGTATTTT.

V gene TRBV24-1 combines with J gene TRBJ2-1; 12 positions match TRBD2. The V and J ends lost 7 bases and 2 bases, in that order; junction bases with no gene match: 2. Germline-derived CDR1 and CDR2 are KGHDR and SFDVKD. The CDR3 is 15 residues long. The CDR3 is CATSRTSGTYNEQFF. The CDR3 nucleotides read TGTGCCACCAGCCGGACTAGCGGGACCTACAATGAGCAGTTCTTC.

In this sample, this clone is medium-sized. This sequence joins TRBV27 and TRBJ1-5; D gene uncertain. Between the trimmed V and J ends, which lost 4 bases and 3 bases, there was a span of 19 bases. The CDR3 is 17 residues long. Germline CDR1 and CDR2: MNHEY and SMNVEV (reference sequence). The CDR3 nucleotides read TGTGCCAGCAGTTCCCTTAGCCCGTTGCAAGCCAATCAGCCCCAGCATTTT. It is translated as CASSSLSPLQANQPQHF.

The J gene is TRBJ1-2, the V gene TRBV27; D remains unclear. Germline CDR1 is MNHEY and CDR2 is SMNVEV (reference sequence). The CDR3 is 15 residues long. V lost 5 bases and J 0 bases, leaving 13 bases between the germline ends. The CDR3 nucleotides read TGTGCCAGCAGTCTAAACCTCGGGGCTAACTATGGCTACACCTTC. Encoded protein: CASSLNLGANYGYTF.

V is TRBV28 and J is TRBJ1-2; no reliable D call. The CDR3 loop spans 12 amino acids. V gave up 3 bases and J gave up 4 bases, with 6 bases separating them. Germline V CDR1 and CDR2: MDHEN, SYDVKM. The CDR3 DNA is TGTGCCAGCAGTTTGGCGGCCTATGGCTACACCTTC. Its protein is CASSLAAYGYTF.

The chain recombines TRBV5-4 with TRBJ2-5; possibly TRBD1 for D (6 bases). Trimming removed 5 bases at V and 2 bases at J, with 10 bases between. Germline assignment: CDR1 SGHNT and CDR2 YYREEE (reference sequence). CDR3 size: 13 residues. The CDR3 region is CASSTRGQETQYF. In DNA form, the CDR3 reads TGTGCCAGCAGTACAAGGGGGCAAGAGACCCAGTACTTC.

V is TRBV6-5 and J is TRBJ2-3; 9 nucleotides align to TRBD2. Germline loops: CDR1 MNHEY, CDR2 SVGAGI. J lost 4 bases, V lost 6 bases, and 8 bases had no gene match. CDR3 size: 15 residues. The chain's CDR3 is CASRLGLAVADTQYF. The CDR3 nucleotides read TGTGCCAGCAGACTGGGACTAGCAGTCGCAGATACGCAGTATTTT.

CDR3 region: CASSSLAGGSTDTQYF. CDR3 DNA sequence: TGTGCCAGCAGCTCCTTAGCGGGGGGGAGCACAGATACGCAGTATTTT. J is TRBJ2-3 and V is TRBV11-2, with 11 bases fitting TRBD2. Trimming cost V 4 bases and J 0 bases; bases outside gene matches: 3. Germline assignment: CDR1 SGHAT and CDR2 FQNNGV. This CDR3 is built from 16 residues.

The J gene is TRBJ1-2, the V gene TRBV6-5; D call uncertain. Trimming took off 6 bases at V and 7 bases at J, with 15 bases between the two ends. Germline CDR1 is MNHEY and CDR2 is SVGAGI. CDR3 length equals 13 residues. CDR3 sequence (DNA): TGTGCCAGCAGCCGCCAGGCCTTGGCTGGCTACACCTTC. Translating gives CASSRQALAGYTF.

The V call is TRBV10-2, the J call TRBJ1-1, with 7 bases matching TRBD1. The germline gives CDR1 WSHSY, CDR2 SAAADI. V shed 3 bases, J shed 3 bases, and the junction held 7 bases outside the gene matches. The CDR3 is 15 amino acids. The CDR3 reads CASSDRRGRDTEAFF. CDR3 DNA: TGCGCCAGCAGTGATAGAAGGGGGCGGGACACTGAAGCTTTCTTT.